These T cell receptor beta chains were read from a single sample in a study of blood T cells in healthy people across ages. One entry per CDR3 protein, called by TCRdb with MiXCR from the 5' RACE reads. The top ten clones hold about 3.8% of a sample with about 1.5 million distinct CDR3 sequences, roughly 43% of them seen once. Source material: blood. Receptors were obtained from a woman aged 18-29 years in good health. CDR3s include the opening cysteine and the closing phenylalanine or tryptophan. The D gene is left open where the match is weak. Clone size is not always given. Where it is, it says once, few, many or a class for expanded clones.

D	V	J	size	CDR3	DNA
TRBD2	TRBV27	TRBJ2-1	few	CASSFLQGLAGGLIEQFF	TGTGCCAGCAGTTTCCTTCAGGGACTAGCGGGAGGGTTAATTGAGCAGTTCTTC
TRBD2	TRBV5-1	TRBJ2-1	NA	CASSFYRTSGTGTHEQFF	TGCGCCAGCAGCTTTTACCGGACTAGCGGGACTGGGACCCATGAGCAGTTCTTC
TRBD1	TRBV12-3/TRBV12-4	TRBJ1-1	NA	CASSQAGTGGTAFF	TGTGCCAGCAGCCAGGCCGGGACAGGGGGCACGGCTTTCTTT
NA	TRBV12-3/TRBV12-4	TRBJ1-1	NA	CASSAWVGARNTEAFF	TGTGCCAGCAGTGCTTGGGTGGGGGCGCGCAATACTGAAGCTTTCTTT
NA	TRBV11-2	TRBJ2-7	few	CASSNIQGNYEQYF	TGTGCCAGCAGCAATATACAGGGAAACTACGAGCAGTACTTC
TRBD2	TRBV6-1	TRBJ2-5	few	CASSEEGLAVYQETQYF	TGTGCCAGCAGTGAAGAGGGACTAGCGGTGTACCAAGAGACCCAGTACTTC
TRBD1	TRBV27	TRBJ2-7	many	CASSLTGGYEQYF	TGTGCCAGCAGTTTAACAGGGGGCTACGAGCAGTACTTC
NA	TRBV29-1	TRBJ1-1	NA	CSVENVLASTEAFF	TGCAGCGTTGAAAACGTCTTGGCCTCCACTGAAGCTTTCTTT
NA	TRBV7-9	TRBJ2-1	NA	CASSVAVTDEQFF	TGTGCCAGCAGCGTAGCGGTTACGGATGAGCAGTTCTTC
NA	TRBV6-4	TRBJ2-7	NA	CASRHPSRDSPEQYF	TGTGCCAGCAGACATCCCAGCAGGGACTCACCCGAGCAGTACTTC
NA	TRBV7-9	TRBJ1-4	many	CASSLGQTNEKLFF	TGCGCCAGCAGCTTGGGACAAACAAATGAAAAACTGTTTTTT
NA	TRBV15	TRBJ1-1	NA	CATSPVNTEAFF	TGTGCCACCAGCCCAGTGAACACTGAAGCTTTCTTT
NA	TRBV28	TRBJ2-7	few	CASREEAYEQYF	TGTGCCAGCAGGGAGGAGGCCTACGAGCAGTACTTC
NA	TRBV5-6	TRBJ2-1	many	CASSFDPYNEQFF	TGTGCCAGCAGCTTTGATCCATACAATGAGCAGTTCTTC
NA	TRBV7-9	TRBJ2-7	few	CASSPRTETYEQYF	TGTGCCAGCAGCCCCCGGACGGAAACCTACGAGCAGTACTTC
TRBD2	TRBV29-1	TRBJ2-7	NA	CSAKGLADYEQYF	TGCAGCGCTAAAGGACTAGCAGATTACGAGCAGTACTTC
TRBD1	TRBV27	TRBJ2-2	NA	CASSTIRGRNGELFF	TGTGCCAGCAGCACTATCAGGGGGCGCAACGGGGAGCTGTTTTTT
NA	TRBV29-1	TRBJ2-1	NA	CSVETLNSYEQFF	TGCAGCGTTGAAACCCTCAACTCCTACGAGCAGTTCTTC
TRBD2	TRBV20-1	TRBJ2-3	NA	CSATPGLAGILDTDTQYF	TGCAGTGCGACTCCGGGACTAGCGGGGATATTAGACACAGATACGCAGTATTTT
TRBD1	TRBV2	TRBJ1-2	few	CASSWGTGEKIRRYGYTF	TGTGCCAGCAGTTGGGGGACAGGGGAAAAGATTCGCCGCTATGGCTACACCTTC
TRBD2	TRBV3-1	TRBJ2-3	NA	CASSQGRLAGHTDTQYF	TGTGCCAGCAGCCAAGGTAGGCTAGCGGGGCACACAGATACGCAGTATTTT
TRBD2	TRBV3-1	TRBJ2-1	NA	CASSLGLAGIYEQFF	TGTGCCAGCAGCCTAGGACTAGCGGGAATCTATGAGCAGTTCTTC
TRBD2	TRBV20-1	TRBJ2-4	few	CSARETSGGLNIQYF	TGCAGTGCTAGGGAGACTAGCGGGGGATTAAACATTCAGTACTTC
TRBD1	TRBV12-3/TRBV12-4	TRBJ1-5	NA	CASSSGTGHGPQHF	TGTGCCAGCAGTTCCGGGACAGGGCACGGGCCCCAGCATTTT
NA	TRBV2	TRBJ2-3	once	CASIWAASTDTQYF	TGTGCCAGCATATGGGCCGCTAGCACAGATACGCAGTATTTT
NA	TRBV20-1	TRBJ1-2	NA	CSARESGTRRYGYTF	TGCAGTGCTAGAGAATCCGGGACACGGAGATATGGCTACACCTTC
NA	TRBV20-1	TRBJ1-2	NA	CSARDPDGYTF	TGCAGTGCTAGAGACCCGGATGGCTACACCTTC
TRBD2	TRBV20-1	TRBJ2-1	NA	CSARSRLAGRYNEQFF	TGCAGTGCTAGATCCAGACTAGCGGGGCGCTACAATGAGCAGTTCTTC
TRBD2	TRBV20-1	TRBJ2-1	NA	CSARARPTSGIRYNEQFF	TGCAGTGCTAGGGCCCGTCCGACTAGCGGGATACGTTACAATGAGCAGTTCTTC
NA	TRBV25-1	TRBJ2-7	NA	CASSGTFSYEQYF	TGTGCCAGCAGTGGGACATTCTCCTACGAGCAGTACTTC
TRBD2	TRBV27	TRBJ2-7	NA	CASIQSGASYEQYF	TGTGCCAGCATTCAAAGCGGGGCTTCCTACGAGCAGTACTTC
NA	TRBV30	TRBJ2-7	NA	CAWEGGISEQYF	TGTGCCTGGGAGGGAGGAATAAGCGAGCAGTACTTC
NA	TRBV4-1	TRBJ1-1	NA	CASSQDPGVNTEAFF	TGCGCCAGCAGCCAAGATCCGGGGGTGAACACTGAAGCTTTCTTT
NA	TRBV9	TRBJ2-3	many	CASSVASSTDTQYF	TGTGCCAGCAGCGTAGCGTCTAGCACAGATACGCAGTATTTT
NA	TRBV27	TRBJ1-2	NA	CASSPAGYTF	TGTGCCAGCAGTCCCGCAGGCTACACCTTC
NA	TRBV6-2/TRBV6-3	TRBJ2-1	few	CASTNSLDEQFF	TGTGCCAGCACAAATTCGTTAGATGAGCAGTTCTTC
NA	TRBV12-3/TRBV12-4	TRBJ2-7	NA	CASTPGRLREQYF	TGTGCCAGCACCCCTGGGCGGTTGCGCGAGCAGTACTTC
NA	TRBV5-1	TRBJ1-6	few	CASSLAGPYNSPLHF	TGCGCCAGCAGCTTGGCGGGGCCCTATAATTCACCCCTCCACTTT
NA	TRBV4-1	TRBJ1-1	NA	CASRRLLAGVINTEAFF	TGCGCCAGCAGACGACTCCTGGCGGGGGTTATAAACACTGAAGCTTTCTTT
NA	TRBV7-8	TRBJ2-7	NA	CASSTNRASYEQYF	TGTGCCAGCAGCACGAACAGGGCTTCCTACGAGCAGTACTTC
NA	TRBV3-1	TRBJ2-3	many	CASSQLVRADTQYF	TGTGCCAGCAGCCAACTGGTGCGGGCAGATACGCAGTATTTT
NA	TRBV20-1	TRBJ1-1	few	CSAREHPNTEAFF	TGCAGTGCTAGAGAACACCCAAACACTGAAGCTTTCTTT
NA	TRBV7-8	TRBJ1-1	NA	CASSLVPGLTEAFF	TGTGCCAGCAGCTTAGTACCGGGACTCACTGAAGCTTTCTTT
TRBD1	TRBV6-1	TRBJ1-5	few	CASRGGGPLSNQPQHF	TGTGCCAGCCGTGGAGGGGGCCCTCTTAGCAATCAGCCCCAGCATTTT
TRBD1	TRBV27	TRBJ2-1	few	CASSLYTGGIVSYNEQFF	TGTGCCAGCAGTTTATATACAGGGGGCATAGTATCCTACAATGAGCAGTTCTTC
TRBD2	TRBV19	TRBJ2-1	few	CASSITLAGLYNEQFF	TGTGCCAGTAGTATAACCCTAGCGGGATTATACAATGAGCAGTTCTTC
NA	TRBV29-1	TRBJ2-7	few	CSVEDFQGYEQYF	TGCAGCGTTGAAGATTTTCAAGGGTACGAGCAGTACTTC
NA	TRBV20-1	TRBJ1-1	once	CSARGRSGYTEAFF	TGCAGTGCTAGGGGAAGGTCCGGTTACACTGAAGCTTTCTTT
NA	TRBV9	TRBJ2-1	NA	CASSVGHRNEQFF	TGTGCCAGCAGCGTAGGTCACCGGAATGAGCAGTTCTTC
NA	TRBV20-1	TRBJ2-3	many	CSAGRTDTQYF	TGCAGTGCTGGCCGAACAGATACGCAGTATTTT
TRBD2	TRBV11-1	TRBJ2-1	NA	CASSPLPSSGASDEQFF	TGTGCCAGCAGCCCTCTCCCCTCTAGCGGGGCCAGTGATGAGCAGTTCTTC
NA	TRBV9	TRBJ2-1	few	CASSYLGGAQFF	TGTGCCAGCAGTTACTTAGGGGGGGCACAGTTCTTC
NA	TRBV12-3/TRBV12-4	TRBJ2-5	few	CASSLAGGLKETQYF	TGTGCCAGCAGTTTAGCCGGGGGGCTGAAAGAGACCCAGTACTTC
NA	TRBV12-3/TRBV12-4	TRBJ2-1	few	CASSRGTTPYNEQFF	TGTGCCAGCAGCCGCGGGACCACCCCCTACAATGAGCAGTTCTTC
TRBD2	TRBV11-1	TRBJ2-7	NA	CASTAGGLYYEQYF	TGTGCCAGCACCGCGGGGGGCCTCTACTACGAGCAGTACTTC